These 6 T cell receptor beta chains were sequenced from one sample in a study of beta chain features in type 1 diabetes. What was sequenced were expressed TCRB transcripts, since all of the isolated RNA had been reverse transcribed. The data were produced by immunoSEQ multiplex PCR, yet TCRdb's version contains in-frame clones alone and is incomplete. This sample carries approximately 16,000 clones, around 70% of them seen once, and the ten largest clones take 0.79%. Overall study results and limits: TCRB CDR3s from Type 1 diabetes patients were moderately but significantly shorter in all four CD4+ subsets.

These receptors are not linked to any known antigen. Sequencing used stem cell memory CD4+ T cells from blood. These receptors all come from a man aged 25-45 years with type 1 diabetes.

The CDR3 region has the DNA TGCGCCAGCACCTCCGGCGGGACCACCGGGGAGCTGTTTTTT. This gives the protein CASTSGGTTGELFF. V is TRBV5-1 and J is TRBJ2-2; a weak D match, TRBD2 (6 bases). V lost 6 bases, J lost 4 bases, and 13 bases lay in between. Germline CDR1 is SGHRS and CDR2 is YFSETQ. This CDR3 comprises 14 residues.

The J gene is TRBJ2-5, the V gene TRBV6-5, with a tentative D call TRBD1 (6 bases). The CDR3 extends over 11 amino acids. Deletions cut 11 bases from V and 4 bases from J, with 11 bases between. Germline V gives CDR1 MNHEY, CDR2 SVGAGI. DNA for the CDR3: TGTGCCTCCCAAGGGGGAGAGACCCAGTACTTC. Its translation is CASQGGETQYF.

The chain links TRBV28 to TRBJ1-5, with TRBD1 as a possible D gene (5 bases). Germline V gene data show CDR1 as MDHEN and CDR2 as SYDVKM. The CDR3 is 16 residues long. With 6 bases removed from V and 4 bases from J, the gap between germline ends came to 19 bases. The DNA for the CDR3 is TGTGCCAGCAGGTCCTGGGGTCCCGGGGGTAATCAGCCCCAGCATTTT. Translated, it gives CASRSWGPGGNQPQHF.

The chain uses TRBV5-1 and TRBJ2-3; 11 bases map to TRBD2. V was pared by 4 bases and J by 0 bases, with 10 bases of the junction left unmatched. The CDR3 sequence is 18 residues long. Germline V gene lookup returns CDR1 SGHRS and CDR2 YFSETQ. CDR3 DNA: TGCGCCAGCAGCAGTAGCGGGGGGGGGATTTCTAGCACAGATACGCAGTATTTT. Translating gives CASSSSGGGISSTDTQYF.

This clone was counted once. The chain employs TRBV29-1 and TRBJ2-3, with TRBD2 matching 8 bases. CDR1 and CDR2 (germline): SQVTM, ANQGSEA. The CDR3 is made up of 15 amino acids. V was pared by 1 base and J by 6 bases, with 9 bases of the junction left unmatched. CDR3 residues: CSVEVRRGGPDTQYF. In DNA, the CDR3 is TGCAGCGTTGAAGTACGACGGGGGGGCCCTGATACGCAGTATTTT.

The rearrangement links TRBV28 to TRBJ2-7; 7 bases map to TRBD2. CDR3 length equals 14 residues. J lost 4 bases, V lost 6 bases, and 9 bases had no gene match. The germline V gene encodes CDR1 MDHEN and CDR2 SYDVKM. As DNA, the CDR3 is TGTGCCAGCAGCCGCACGTTGGGGGGGTACGAGCAGTACTTC. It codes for CASSRTLGGYEQYF.